Listed here are 23 T cell receptor beta chains from one sample, sequenced in a study of shared clonotypes between healthy human individuals. Data came from immunoSEQ multiplex PCR; TCRdb stores just in-frame clones and leaves some out. Found here are 2 million to 3 million clones, 80% to 95% of them singletons; the top ten hold 0.36%. The specimen was naive CD4+ T cells from PBMCs. Regarding subset: CD45RA+ positively selected. All receptors derive from a man aged 18 to 35 in good health. Some clones in this sample may be carry-over from other donors' samples.

This clone came up once. The chain carries TRBV6-5 and TRBJ2-2; either TRBD1 or TRBD2 may supply D (5 bases each). Germline V gene data show CDR1 as MNHEY and CDR2 as SVGAGI. The CDR3 has 14 residues. Deletions cut 10 bases from V and 7 bases from J, with 19 bases between. The CDR3 region is CAITRDPLDGELFF. The CDR3, as DNA: TGTGCCATAACCCGGGACCCCCTCGACGGGGAGCTGTTTTTT.

The chain couples TRBV28 to TRBJ1-3; the D gene is possibly TRBD1 (5 bases). This CDR3 has 17 residues. V lost 7 bases to trimming and J lost 3 bases, with 22 bases between them. Germline V gives CDR1 MDHEN, CDR2 SYDVKM. The CDR3 bases are TGTGCCAGCACCCCAGCGAGTCTGGGAACAGGTGGAAACACCATATATTTT. Protein: CASTPASLGTGGNTIYF.

A single count supports this clone. The chain joins TRBV5-6 to TRBJ1-2; TRBD1 matches at 10 bases. After removal of 3 bases from V and 4 bases from J, the junction contained 0 bases not matched to a gene. CDR3 length: 13 residues. CDR1 SGHDT and CDR2 YYEEEE come from the germline V gene. The CDR3, as DNA: TGTGCCAGCAGCTGGGACAGGGGCTATGGCTACACCTTC. This gives the protein CASSWDRGYGYTF.

The CDR3 region is CASSSSASGPRSTDTQYF. CDR3 in DNA: TGTGCCAGCAGCTCGTCGGCTAGCGGACCCCGGAGCACAGATACGCAGTATTTT. This chain links TRBV7-2 with TRBJ2-3; TRBD2 matches 7 bases. Trimming at V came to 4 bases and at J to 0 bases, leaving 13 bases not matched to a gene. This CDR3 spans 18 amino acids. CDR1 and CDR2 from the germline V gene are SGHTA and FQGNSA.

The count of this clone is one. The same CDR3 is also encoded by other DNA sequences in this sample. This chain uses TRBV28 with TRBJ1-2, with D perhaps TRBD1 (5 bases). This CDR3 has 14 amino acids. V was clipped by 5 bases and J by 0 bases, with 10 bases between them. Germline V gives CDR1 MDHEN, CDR2 SYDVKM. The CDR3 nucleotides read TGTGCCAGCAGTCTTCAGGGACCTAACTATGGCTACACCTTC. Its translation is CASSLQGPNYGYTF.

This clone appeared once. The rearrangement uses TRBV29-1 and TRBJ2-3, with 12 bases matching TRBD2. The ends lost 4 bases at V and 0 bases at J; junction bases unmatched: 5. Germline V gene sequence: CDR1 SQVTM, CDR2 ANQGSEA. The CDR3 covers 16 residues. CDR3 DNA: TGCAGCGTTGGGCCCACTAGCGGGAGGAGCACAGATACGCAGTATTTT. It specifies CSVGPTSGRSTDTQYF.

Concerning this clone itself: This sample also contains other DNA sequences that code for the same CDR3. This chain connects TRBV9 to TRBJ2-7, with D tentatively TRBD1 or TRBD2 (5 bases each). With 0 bases removed from V and 0 bases from J, the gap between germline ends came to 10 bases. Germline V gene data show CDR1 as SGDLS and CDR2 as YYNGEE. The CDR3 length is 15 residues. CDR3 residues: CASSVEGTSSYEQYF. CDR3 in DNA: TGTGCCAGCAGCGTAGAAGGGACCAGCTCCTACGAGCAGTACTTC. The full variable domain, its missing parts supplied by reference TRBV9 and TRBJ2-7, is DSGVTQTPKHLITATGQRVTLRCSPRSGDLSVYWYQQSLDQGLQFLIQYYNGEERAKGNILERFSAQQFPDLHSELNLSSLELGDSALYFCASSVEGTSSYEQYFGPGTRLTVT.

This clone came up a few times. CDR3 sequence (DNA): TGCGCCAGCAGGGATGGACAGGGTTCAACTGAAGCTTTCTTT. Amino acids: CASRDGQGSTEAFF. V is TRBV5-1 and J is TRBJ1-1, with TRBD1 matching 8 bases. The junction had 8 bases not matched to a gene; V was cut back by 5 bases and J by 5 bases. The germline V gene encodes CDR1 SGHRS and CDR2 YFSETQ. This CDR3 region has 14 residues.

Turning to this clone: Other DNA sequences in the sample encode the same CDR3. The rearrangement links TRBV7-6 to TRBJ2-7; TRBD2 agrees at 9 bases. With V trimmed by 0 bases and J by 3 bases, 0 bases remained unmatched. Germline CDR1 reads SGHVS; CDR2 reads FNYEAQ. The CDR3 loop spans 14 amino acids. The CDR3 spells CASSLASGSYEQYF. The CDR3 DNA follows: TGTGCCAGCAGCTTAGCTAGCGGGAGCTACGAGCAGTACTTC.

The genes are TRBV9 and TRBJ2-3; D is possibly TRBD1 (5 bases). CDR3 size: 13 residues. The ends were cut back, 3 bases at V and 0 bases at J, with 5 bases in the middle. CDR1 SGDLS and CDR2 YYNGEE come from the germline V gene. The CDR3 loop is CASSGQSTDTQYF. Here the CDR3 DNA reads TGTGCCAGCAGCGGACAGAGCACAGATACGCAGTATTTT.

J is TRBJ2-5 and V is TRBV2; D uncertain. CDR1 SNHLY and CDR2 FYNNEI come from the germline V gene. The CDR3 is 13 amino acids. Trimming took off 6 bases at V and 4 bases at J, with 12 bases between the two ends. The DNA of the CDR3 is TGTGCCAGCAGCTTGACCCGGCGAGAGACCCAGTACTTC. This encodes CASSLTRRETQYF.

The chain is built from TRBV28 and TRBJ1-1; D may be TRBD1 (5 bases). The CDR3 consists of 13 residues. With 3 bases removed from V and 7 bases from J, the gap between germline ends came to 12 bases. The V gene's germline CDR1 is MDHEN and CDR2 SYDVKM. The CDR3 loop reads CASSFWGDNEAFF. The CDR3 DNA follows: TGTGCCAGCAGTTTTTGGGGGGATAATGAAGCTTTCTTT.

V and J are TRBV10-3 and TRBJ1-2, with D tentatively TRBD1 (6 bases). The length of the CDR3 is 14 residues. V was shortened by 3 bases and J by 5 bases, with 13 bases between the two germline ends. Germline V CDR1 and CDR2: ENHRY, SYGVKD. CDR3 sequence reads: CAISDPTGGYGYTF. As DNA, the CDR3 is TGTGCCATCAGTGATCCGACAGGTGGTTATGGCTACACCTTC.

The chain carries TRBV6-6 and TRBJ2-5; D ambiguous. This CDR3 has 12 amino acids. V was trimmed by 6 bases and J by 2 bases, leaving 7 bases between them. Germline CDR1 and CDR2: MNHNY and SVGAGI (reference sequence). CDR3 bases: TGTGCCAGCAGCTCCCAGCAAGAGACCCAGTACTTC. Its protein is CASSSQQETQYF.

Notes on this clone: The same CDR3 can be traced to other DNA sequences in this sample. This chain uses TRBV5-1 with TRBJ1-1, with D uncertain. Trimming removed 5 bases from V and 0 bases from J, with 11 bases in between. Germline loops: CDR1 SGHRS, CDR2 YFSETQ. The CDR3 is 14 amino acids. Written as DNA, the CDR3 is TGCGCCAGCAGTTCGCAGGCAATGAACACTGAAGCTTTCTTT. Translation gives CASSSQAMNTEAFF.

The count of this clone is one. The chain combines TRBV7-9 with TRBJ1-4; perhaps TRBD1 as D (6 bases). The CDR3 spans 16 residues. Trimming left V 3 bases short and J 0 bases short, with 11 bases between. Germline lookup yields CDR1 SEHNR and CDR2 FQNEAQ (reference sequence). The CDR3 region is CASSFGTPATNEKLFF. Written as DNA, the CDR3 is TGTGCCAGCAGCTTCGGGACACCCGCAACTAATGAAAAACTGTTTTTT.

The chain links TRBV5-1 to TRBJ1-1; no firm D call. The CDR3 is 13 residues long. V was trimmed by 5 bases and J by 0 bases, leaving 8 bases between them. Looked up from germline, CDR1 is SGHRS and CDR2 is YFSETQ. The CDR3 DNA reads as TGCGCCAGCAGACCTACAGTGAACACTGAAGCTTTCTTT. It yields the protein CASRPTVNTEAFF.

The rearrangement uses TRBV28 and TRBJ2-6; perhaps TRBD1 as D (6 bases). CDR3 size: 17 residues. V lost 4 bases and J lost 0, with 13 bases in between. CDR1 MDHEN and CDR2 SYDVKM come from the germline V gene. DNA of the CDR3: TGTGCCAGCAGTTGGGACAATTGGGTCTCTGGGGCCAACGTCCTGACTTTC. Translating gives CASSWDNWVSGANVLTF.

This clone has just a few counts. V and J are TRBV7-9 and TRBJ1-1; weak D call: TRBD1 (6 bases). Trimming pared 4 bases from V and 6 bases from J, leaving 12 bases between. Germline CDR1 reads SEHNR; CDR2 reads FQNEAQ (reference sequence). This CDR3 has 13 residues. This chain's CDR3 is CASSSSGVSEAFF. Here the CDR3 DNA reads TGTGCCAGCAGCTCGTCAGGGGTCTCTGAAGCTTTCTTT.

As to this clone: This sample also contains other DNA sequences that code for the same CDR3. V and J are TRBV5-1 and TRBJ2-7, with D uncertain. There are 14 residues in the CDR3. CDR1 and CDR2 (germline): SGHRS, YFSETQ. Trimming took off 0 bases at V and 2 bases at J, with 9 bases between the two ends. CDR3 sequence: CASSLAPGAYEQYF. The CDR3 DNA follows: TGCGCCAGCAGCTTGGCCCCAGGCGCCTACGAGCAGTACTTC.

The rearrangement links TRBV10-2 to TRBJ1-2; 9 nucleotides align to TRBD1. Germline V gene sequence: CDR1 WSHSY, CDR2 SAAADI. The V and J ends lost 10 bases and 8 bases, in that order; junction bases with no gene match: 8. The CDR3 contains 12 residues. This CDR3 reads CAIRQGGLGYTF. The CDR3 bases are TGCGCCATCCGACAGGGGGGTTTGGGCTACACCTTC.

The chain couples TRBV27 to TRBJ2-1; TRBD2 aligns across 12 bases. V was pared by 5 bases and J by 2 bases, with 19 bases of the junction left unmatched. From germline, CDR1 is MNHEY and CDR2 SMNVEV (reference sequence). This CDR3 spans 21 amino acids. The CDR3 loop reads CASSRLAGVSGLLSPYNEQFF. The CDR3 nucleotides read TGTGCCAGCAGTCGACTAGCGGGAGTTTCGGGTCTCCTTTCCCCCTACAATGAGCAGTTCTTC.

The J gene is TRBJ2-5, the V gene TRBV11-1; D uncertain. CDR1 and CDR2 (germline): SGHAT, FQDESV (reference sequence). This CDR3 comprises 15 residues. The V end lost 5 bases, the J end lost 4 bases, and 17 bases lay between the germline ends. The CDR3, as DNA: TGTGCCAGCAGCAGACTTGGTGGATCAGGAGAGACCCAGTACTTC. Protein: CASSRLGGSGETQYF. Looking up the rest from reference TRBV11-1 and TRBJ2-5 gives the full variable domain: EAEVAQSPRYKITEKSQAVAFWCDPISGHATLYWYRQILGQGPELLVQFQDESVVDDSQLPKDRFSAERLKGVDSTLKIQPAELGDSAMYLCASSRLGGSGETQYFGPGTRLLVL.